Each of the 26 T cell receptor beta chains below was sequenced from the same sample in a study of control samples from healthy donors and cancer patients. Method: immunoSEQ multiplex PCR; TCRdb's copy keeps in-frame clones and lacks some. The sample contains about 100,000 clones, around four fifths of which appear only once. Sequenced sample: blood. These receptors originate from a man aged 25-40 years in good health.

This clone was seen just once. The chain employs TRBV7-9 and TRBJ2-7, with TRBD2 matching 12 bases. This CDR3 region has 16 residues. Germline trimming cut 1 base from V and 6 bases from J; bases unmatched to any gene: 7. Germline loops: CDR1 SEHNR, CDR2 FQNEAQ (reference sequence). The CDR3 coding sequence is TGTGCCAGCAGCTTAGAAATGACTAGCGGGGGACGCGAGCAGTACTTC. This gives the protein CASSLEMTSGGREQYF.

The rearrangement joins TRBV14 to TRBJ2-7; D call uncertain. V lost 0 bases and J 3 bases, leaving 9 bases between the germline ends. In germline, CDR1 is SGHDN, CDR2 FVKESK. The CDR3 is made up of 14 amino acids. CDR3 sequence: CASSQDFNSYEQYF. The CDR3 nucleotides are TGTGCCAGCAGCCAAGATTTCAACAGCTACGAGCAGTACTTC.

The chain combines TRBV9 with TRBJ2-1; D is unresolved. V was cut by 3 bases and J by 2 bases, with 12 bases left in between. The CDR3 is 15 residues long. Looked up from germline, CDR1 is SGDLS and CDR2 is YYNGEE. CDR3 loop: CASSALTVPYNEQFF. For the CDR3, the DNA is TGTGCCAGCAGCGCTTTAACAGTCCCCTACAATGAGCAGTTCTTC. Using reference TRBV9 and TRBJ2-1 for the parts outside the CDR3, the full variable domain is DSGVTQTPKHLITATGQRVTLRCSPRSGDLSVYWYQQSLDQGLQFLIQYYNGEERAKGNILERFSAQQFPDLHSELNLSSLELGDSALYFCASSALTVPYNEQFFGPGTRLTVL.

This clone occurred a few times. The CDR3 coding sequence is TGCGCCAGCAGCCCCTTGGGGGCCGGCCGTAAACTGTTTTTT. Its protein is CASSPLGAGRKLFF. The V call is TRBV4-1, the J call TRBJ1-4; D possibly corresponds to TRBD1 (6 bases). V lost 4 bases and J 11 bases, leaving 17 bases between the germline ends. The CDR3 contains 14 residues. Per the germline V gene, CDR1 is MGHRA and CDR2 is YSYEKL.

This clone appeared a single time. The genes are TRBV11-3 and TRBJ2-4, with D uncertain. The V end was cut by 6 bases, the J end by 0 bases, with 9 bases between. Germline V lookup: CDR1 SGHNT, CDR2 YENEEA. This CDR3 has 14 residues. The CDR3 sequence: CASRTDPAKNIQYF. The CDR3 DNA reads as TGTGCCAGCAGGACTGACCCAGCCAAAAACATTCAGTACTTC. Complete variable domain (other parts from reference TRBV11-3 and TRBJ2-4): EAGVVQSPRYKIIEKKQPVAFWCNPISGHNTLYWYLQNLGQGPELLIRYENEEAVDDSQLPKDRFSAERLKGVDSTLKIQPAELGDSAVYLCASRTDPAKNIQYFGAGTRLSVL.

This clone has a single count. The V and J genes are TRBV7-9 and TRBJ1-2, with 9 bases identical to TRBD1. CDR1 and CDR2 from the germline V gene are SEHNR and FQNEAQ (reference sequence). Trimming removed 2 bases from V and 3 bases from J; junction bases left unmatched: 4. The CDR3 is made up of 15 amino acids. In nucleotides, the CDR3 is TGTGCCAGCAGCTTAACGGGACAGGGCGACTATGGCTACACCTTC. As protein: CASSLTGQGDYGYTF. Using reference TRBV7-9 and TRBJ1-2 for the parts outside the CDR3, the full variable domain is DTGVSQNPRHKITKRGQNVTFRCDPISEHNRLYWYRQTLGQGPEFLTYFQNEAQLEKSRLLSDRFSAERPKGSFSTLEIQRTEQGDSAMYLCASSLTGQGDYGYTFGSGTRLTVV.

This clone was counted once. CDR3 protein: CASGLRQGPHEQYF. Here the CDR3 DNA reads TGTGCTAGTGGTTTGAGGCAGGGGCCCCACGAGCAGTACTTC. V is TRBV12-5 and J is TRBJ2-7, with D tentatively TRBD1 (6 bases). V lost 2 bases and J lost 5, with 13 bases in between. Germline-derived CDR1 and CDR2 are LGHNT and FRNRAP. The CDR3 totals 14 residues.

The chain recombines TRBV29-1 with TRBJ2-7; D remains unclear. Trimming took 2 bases from V and 3 from J, leaving 5 bases between them. The CDR3 is made up of 11 amino acids. The germline gives CDR1 SQVTM, CDR2 ANQGSEA. CDR3 protein: CSVETDYEQYF. The CDR3 DNA sequence: TGCAGCGTTGAAACAGACTACGAGCAGTACTTC.

As regards this clone: This clone may be a read error of a much larger clone one base away. Other DNA variants within this sample encode the same CDR3. The chain links TRBV6-5 to TRBJ1-2; 10 nucleotides line up with TRBD1. This CDR3 contains 16 residues. Germline lookup yields CDR1 MNHEY and CDR2 SVGAGI. V was clipped by 0 bases and J by 2 bases; unmatched bases: 3. The CDR3 nucleotides read TGTGCCAGCAGTTACTCTCGGACAGGGGGAAACTATGGCTACACCTTC. It is translated as CASSYSRTGGNYGYTF.

V gene TRBV4-1 combines with J gene TRBJ2-5; a weak D match, TRBD2 (6 bases). V shed 3 bases and J shed 1 base, with 12 bases lying between them. The CDR3 is made up of 15 amino acids. The germline gives CDR1 MGHRA, CDR2 YSYEKL. Written as DNA, the CDR3 is TGCGCCAGCAGCCAGGGAGGACCGTCCCAAGAGACCCAGTACTTC. Its protein product is CASSQGGPSQETQYF.

This clone has only a few counts. The J gene is TRBJ1-2, the V gene TRBV30, with D uncertain. This CDR3 contains 12 residues. V gave up 8 bases and J gave up 8 bases, with 18 bases separating them. Germline V gene data show CDR1 as GTSNPN and CDR2 as SVGIG (reference sequence). In nucleotides, the CDR3 is TGTGCCCGAGACCGGCGGCAGGAGGGCTACACCTTC. Protein product: CARDRRQEGYTF.

This rearrangement joins TRBV2 to TRBJ1-5, with 7 bases identical to TRBD1. The germline V gene encodes CDR1 SNHLY and CDR2 FYNNEI. The CDR3 loop spans 14 amino acids. V trimming: 3 bases; J trimming: 7 bases; junction bases outside the gene matches: 6. CDR3 protein: CASSERTGGQPQHF. The CDR3 coding sequence is TGTGCCAGCAGTGAGAGGACAGGAGGACAGCCCCAGCATTTT.

V and J are TRBV21-1 and TRBJ2-2; the D segment call TRBD2 is taken from the table without a DNA check. TRBV21-1 is flagged as a pseudogene. The CDR3 length is 16 residues. CDR3 DNA sequence: TGTGCCAGCAGCGTAGCTAGCGGGGGCCCCCACCGGGGAGCTGTTTTT. Translating it yields CASSVASGGPHRGAVF.

J is TRBJ2-3 and V is TRBV6-1; a weak D match, TRBD1 (6 bases). The CDR3 has 16 amino acids. The V gene lost 1 base and the J gene lost 0 bases, with 11 bases spanning the gap. Germline CDR1 is MNHNS and CDR2 is SASEGT. Here the CDR3 reads CASSEDGGSSTDTQYF. Here the CDR3 DNA reads TGTGCCAGCAGTGAAGATGGGGGCTCTAGCACAGATACGCAGTATTTT.

The chain joins TRBV20-1 to TRBJ2-7; D not certain. The germline V gene encodes CDR1 DFQATT and CDR2 SNEGSKA (reference sequence). The CDR3 covers 10 residues. The CDR3 loop reads CSLPPYEQYF. CDR3 DNA sequence: TGCAGCTTGCCCCCCTACGAGCAGTACTTC.

This clone was seen just once. This chain connects TRBV9 to TRBJ1-2, with D hard to call. CDR3 length: 14 residues. Germline V CDR1 and CDR2: SGDLS, YYNGEE. The V end lost 0 bases, the J end lost 4 bases, and 10 bases lay between the germline ends. CDR3 sequence reads: CASSVVAQSYGYTF. CDR3 DNA: TGTGCCAGCAGCGTAGTAGCACAGAGCTATGGCTACACCTTC. The full variable domain, completed using reference TRBV9 and TRBJ1-2, is DSGVTQTPKHLITATGQRVTLRCSPRSGDLSVYWYQQSLDQGLQFLIQYYNGEERAKGNILERFSAQQFPDLHSELNLSSLELGDSALYFCASSVVAQSYGYTFGSGTRLTVV.

The CDR3 DNA follows: TGTGCCAGCAGTTTTCGACATTTTCTCGGGCCCCAGCATTTT. Its translation is CASSFRHFLGPQHF. The chain recombines TRBV6-5 with TRBJ1-5; D ambiguous. Germline V gene lookup returns CDR1 MNHEY and CDR2 SVGAGI. This CDR3 spans 14 amino acids. The ends were cut back, 4 bases at V and 9 bases at J, with 16 bases in the middle.

V is TRBV20-1 and J is TRBJ2-7; D uncertain. CDR1 and CDR2 (germline): DFQATT, SNEGSKA (reference sequence). This CDR3 region has 11 residues. Trimming took off 0 bases at V and 2 bases at J, with 2 bases between the two ends. The CDR3 DNA follows: TGCAGTGCTAGAGAAACCTACGAGCAGTACTTC. Translating it yields CSARETYEQYF.

The chain combines TRBV11-2 with TRBJ1-3; D unclear. V lost 1 base, J lost 0 bases, and 10 bases lay in between. The germline gives CDR1 SGHAT, CDR2 FQNNGV. This CDR3 is 16 amino acids long. This CDR3 is CASSLVGRGSGNTIYF. Here the CDR3 DNA reads TGTGCCAGCAGCTTAGTCGGACGGGGCTCTGGAAACACCATATATTTT.

CDR3 sequence: CASSITGLNQGDTQYF. DNA of the CDR3: TGTGCCAGTAGTATCACAGGGTTAAATCAAGGTGATACGCAGTATTTT. The V gene is TRBV19, the J gene TRBJ2-3, with D possibly TRBD1 on 6 matching bases. This CDR3 comprises 16 residues. The germline V and J ends were trimmed by 3 bases and 6 bases, with 19 bases remaining between them. The germline V gene encodes CDR1 LNHDA and CDR2 SQIVND (reference sequence). The full variable domain, completed using reference TRBV19 and TRBJ2-3, is DGGITQSPKYLFRKEGQNVTLSCEQNLNHDAMYWYRQDPGQGLRLIYYSQIVNDFQKGDIAEGYSVSREKKESFPLTVTSAQKNPTAFYLCASSITGLNQGDTQYFGPGTRLTVL.

This clone was observed once. The rearrangement uses TRBV7-3 and TRBJ1-2; 8 bases line up with TRBD1. CDR1 is SGHTA, CDR2 FQGTGA, per germline. The CDR3 consists of 14 residues. Losses at the gene ends were 5 bases for V and 4 bases for J; bases not matched to a gene: 6. CDR3 region: CASSPSGGGYGYTF. CDR3 coding DNA: TGTGCCAGCAGCCCGTCAGGGGGCGGCTATGGCTACACCTTC.

The chain joins TRBV29-1 to TRBJ1-6, with 7 bases identical to TRBD1. The germline gives CDR1 SQVTM, CDR2 ANQGSEA. Unmatched junction bases numbered 9, after V lost 8 bases and J lost 8 bases. The CDR3 contains 13 residues. CDR3 DNA sequence: TGCAGCTTCAACCAGGGGGAGGATTCACCCCTCCACTTT. Its translation is CSFNQGEDSPLHF.

The V and J genes are TRBV6-1 and TRBJ1-1, with D perhaps TRBD1 (5 bases). The CDR3 runs to 14 residues. The ends were cut back, 2 bases at V and 3 bases at J, with 10 bases in the middle. Germline assignment: CDR1 MNHNS and CDR2 SASEGT. CDR3 in amino acids: CASSELDSYTEAFF. In DNA form, the CDR3 reads TGTGCCAGCAGTGAACTCGACAGCTACACTGAAGCTTTCTTT.

The chain combines TRBV7-3 with TRBJ2-2; 8 bases fit TRBD1. J lost 7 bases, V lost 2 bases, and 6 bases had no gene match. In germline, CDR1 is SGHTA, CDR2 FQGTGA. The CDR3 is 15 residues long. In DNA form, the CDR3 reads TGTGCCAGCAGCTTAGCAGGGGGCAAGGACGGGGAGCTGTTTTTT. Translated, it gives CASSLAGGKDGELFF.

This CDR3 reads CASSSYKGTGTSNQPQHF. CDR3 in DNA: TGTGCCAGCAGCTCCTATAAAGGGACAGGGACTAGCAATCAGCCCCAGCATTTT. The V and J genes are TRBV5-8 and TRBJ1-5; 9 bases are a match to TRBD1. CDR3 length equals 18 residues. Germline CDR1 and CDR2: SGHTS and YDEGEE. V trimming: 3 bases; J trimming: 0 bases; junction bases outside the gene matches: 10.

The chain couples TRBV9 to TRBJ1-2; D is undetermined. Germline CDR1 reads SGDLS; CDR2 reads YYNGEE. V shed 4 bases and J shed 5 bases, with 18 bases lying between them. CDR3 size: 15 residues. DNA of the CDR3: TGTGCCAGCAGCTCCAGCTCCCGGGCGCGGTATGGCTACACCTTC. Translated: CASSSSSRARYGYTF.